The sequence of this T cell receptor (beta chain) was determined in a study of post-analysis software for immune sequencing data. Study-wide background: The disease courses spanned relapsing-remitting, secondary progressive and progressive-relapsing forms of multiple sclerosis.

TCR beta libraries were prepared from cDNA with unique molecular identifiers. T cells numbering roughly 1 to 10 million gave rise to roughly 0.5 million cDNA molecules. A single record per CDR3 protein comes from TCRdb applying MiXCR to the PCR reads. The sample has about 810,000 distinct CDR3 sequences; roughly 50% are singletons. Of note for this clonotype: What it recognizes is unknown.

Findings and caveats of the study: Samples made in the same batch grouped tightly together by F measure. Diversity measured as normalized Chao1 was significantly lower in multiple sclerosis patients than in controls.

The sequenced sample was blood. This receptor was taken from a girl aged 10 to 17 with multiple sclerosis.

The CDR3 bases are TGCGCCAGCAGCTCTCAGGGGATCCTCTACAATGAGCAGTACTTC. Encoded protein: CASSSQGILYNEQYF. The chain is built from TRBV5-1 and TRBJ2-5; the D gene is possibly TRBD1 (6 bases). The length of the CDR3 is 15 residues. The germline V gene has CDR1 SGHRS and CDR2 YFSETQ. V lost 3 bases and J 11 bases, leaving 23 bases between the germline ends.